Shown below are 13 T cell receptor beta chains from a single sample sequenced in a study of blood T cell repertoires in COVID-19. Data came from immunoSEQ multiplex PCR; TCRdb stores just in-frame clones and leaves some out. The sample comprises roughly 35,000 clones, approximately 90% of which are singletons, and around a fifth rests with the top ten. The sample comprised peripheral blood. These TCRs come from a man aged 65 to 79 with acute or convalescent COVID-19.

The V gene is TRBV9, the J gene TRBJ2-1; D is ambiguous. Germline loops: CDR1 SGDLS, CDR2 YYNGEE. The CDR3 is 16 residues long. Trimming took 0 bases from V and 2 from J, leaving 12 bases between them. In DNA, the CDR3 is TGTGCCAGCAGCGTAGAGGCAGGAACGACCTACAATGAGCAGTTCTTC. This codes for CASSVEAGTTYNEQFF.

The rearrangement uses TRBV4-1 and TRBJ1-1; tentative D call: TRBD1 (5 bases). The V gene lost 4 bases and the J gene lost 2 bases, with 14 bases spanning the gap. The CDR3 has 15 amino acids. Germline values: CDR1 MGHRA, CDR2 YSYEKL. CDR3 sequence (DNA): TGCGCCAGCAGCCCCCTTAAGGGGACTAACACTGAAGCTTTCTTT. This codes for CASSPLKGTNTEAFF.

CDR3 bases: TGTGCCAGCAGCTCCGGGACAGGCAACACCGGGGAGCTGTTTTTT. It specifies CASSSGTGNTGELFF. The chain employs TRBV27 and TRBJ2-2; TRBD1 matches 8 bases. Germline V gene lookup returns CDR1 MNHEY and CDR2 SMNVEV (reference sequence). V dropped 6 bases and J dropped 2; count of bases not matched to a gene: 5. The CDR3 extends over 15 amino acids.

This chain connects TRBV3-1 (or the pseudogene TRBV3-2) to TRBJ1-5, with D possibly TRBD1 on 6 matching bases. Trimming stripped 5 bases from V and 6 bases from J, with 14 bases between. The V gene's germline CDR1 is LGHDT and CDR2 YNNKEL (reference sequence). The CDR3 contains 14 residues. As DNA, the CDR3 is TGTGCCAGCAGCTATAACAGGGACGCTCAGCCCCAGCATTTT. This encodes CASSYNRDAQPQHF.

The V and J genes are TRBV11-3 and TRBJ2-1; 8 bases agree with TRBD2. V was clipped by 5 bases and J by 1 base; unmatched bases: 7. This CDR3 spans 16 amino acids. The germline V gene encodes CDR1 SGHNT and CDR2 YENEEA. The CDR3 protein is CASSGSGRGSYNEQFF. In DNA, the CDR3 is TGTGCCAGCAGCGGGAGCGGGAGAGGTTCCTACAATGAGCAGTTCTTC.

The chain couples TRBV2 to TRBJ2-5; 7 bases fit TRBD2. With 7 bases clipped from V and 5 bases from J, the junction kept 7 bases outside the gene matches. The CDR3 length is 13 residues. Germline CDR1 SNHLY, CDR2 FYNNEI. The CDR3 sequence: CASTAGRGETQYF. In nucleotides, the CDR3 is TGTGCCAGCACAGCGGGAAGAGGCGAGACCCAGTACTTC.

The V gene is TRBV5-4, the J gene TRBJ1-1; D may be TRBD1 (6 bases). Germline CDR1 is SGHNT and CDR2 is YYREEE (reference sequence). V was shortened by 4 bases and J by 5 bases, with 12 bases between the two germline ends. The CDR3 runs to 13 residues. CDR3 loop: CASSVQGWTEAFF. The CDR3 DNA reads TGTGCCAGCAGCGTACAGGGTTGGACTGAAGCTTTCTTT. Based on the CDR3 plus reference TRBV5-4 and TRBJ1-1, the full variable domain is ETGVTQSPTHLIKTRGQQVTLRCSSQSGHNTVSWYQQALGQGPQFIFQYYREEENGRGNFPPRFSGLQFPNYSSELNVNALELDDSALYLCASSVQGWTEAFFGQGTRLTVV.

The CDR3 coding sequence is TGTGCCAGCAGTCCTTATGCTGGGGGCCAGGACTACGAGCAGTACTTC. It yields the protein CASSPYAGGQDYEQYF. This chain uses TRBV7-9 with TRBJ2-7, with D possibly being TRBD1 (6 bases). The V gene's germline CDR1 is SEHNR and CDR2 FQNEAQ (reference sequence). The V gene lost 6 bases and the J gene lost 3 bases, with 21 bases spanning the gap. The CDR3 is made up of 16 amino acids.

The chain is built from TRBV7-2 and TRBJ2-1; 9 bases match TRBD1. Germline V gene sequence: CDR1 SGHTA, CDR2 FQGNSA. The CDR3 sequence is 14 residues long. Germline trimming cut 5 bases from V and 9 bases from J; bases unmatched to any gene: 8. CDR3 sequence reads: CASSLGQGFGEQFF. CDR3 nucleotide sequence: TGTGCCAGCAGCCTGGGACAGGGCTTTGGTGAGCAGTTCTTC.

This chain uses TRBV5-1 with TRBJ2-3, with D possibly matching TRBD1 (6 bases). The germline V gene has CDR1 SGHRS and CDR2 YFSETQ. Between the trimmed V and J ends, which lost 0 bases and 2 bases, there was a span of 13 bases. This CDR3 comprises 16 residues. The CDR3 nucleotides read TGCGCCAGCAGCTTGGATTCAGGGGCCGTCACAGATACGCAGTATTTT. Protein sequence: CASSLDSGAVTDTQYF.

V usage is TRBV2 and J usage is TRBJ1-2, with D possibly matching TRBD1 (5 bases). The germline V gene has CDR1 SNHLY and CDR2 FYNNEI. The CDR3 runs 11 residues. V lost 7 bases and J 6 bases, leaving 9 bases between the germline ends. The chain's CDR3 is CASNEDNGYTF. In nucleotides, the CDR3 is TGTGCCAGCAACGAGGACAATGGCTACACCTTC.

This clone was detected a few times. The chain has TRBV7-2 and TRBJ1-1; D gene uncertain. CDR1 is SGHTA, CDR2 FQGNSA, per germline. V lost 6 bases and J 1 base, leaving 9 bases between the germline ends. This CDR3 is built from 13 residues. Here the CDR3 DNA reads TGTGCCAGCAGACAAATTCGGAACACTGAAGCTTTCTTT. Encoded protein: CASRQIRNTEAFF. Together with reference TRBV7-2 and TRBJ1-1, the CDR3 gives the full variable domain: GAGVSQSPSNKVTEKGKDVELRCDPISGHTALYWYRQSLGQGLEFLIYFQGNSAPDKSGLPSDRFSAERTGGSVSTLTIQRTQQEDSAVYLCASRQIRNTEAFFGQGTRLTVV.

This chain joins TRBV3-1 (or the pseudogene TRBV3-2) and TRBJ2-6; 7 bases agree with TRBD1. The V gene end was trimmed by 7 bases and the J gene end by 4 bases; junction bases not matched to a gene: 10. Per germline, CDR1 LGHDT and CDR2 YNNKEL (reference sequence). The CDR3 is 16 amino acids. The CDR3 DNA is TGTGCCAGCACCAACAGGGGTCTGAGAGGGGCCAACGTCCTGACTTTC. This sequence encodes CASTNRGLRGANVLTF.